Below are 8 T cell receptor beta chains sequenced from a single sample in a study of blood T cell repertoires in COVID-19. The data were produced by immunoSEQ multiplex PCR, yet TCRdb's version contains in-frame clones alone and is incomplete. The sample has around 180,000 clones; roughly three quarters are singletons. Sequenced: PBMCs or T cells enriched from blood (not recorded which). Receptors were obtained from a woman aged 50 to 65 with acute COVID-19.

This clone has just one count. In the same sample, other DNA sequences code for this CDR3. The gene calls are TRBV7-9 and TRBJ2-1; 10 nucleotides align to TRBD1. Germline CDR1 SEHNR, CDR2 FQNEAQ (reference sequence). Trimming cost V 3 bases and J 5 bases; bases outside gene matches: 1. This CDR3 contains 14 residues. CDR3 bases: TGTGCCAGCAGCTTGGGACAGGGGAACAATGAGCAGTTCTTC. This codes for CASSLGQGNNEQFF.

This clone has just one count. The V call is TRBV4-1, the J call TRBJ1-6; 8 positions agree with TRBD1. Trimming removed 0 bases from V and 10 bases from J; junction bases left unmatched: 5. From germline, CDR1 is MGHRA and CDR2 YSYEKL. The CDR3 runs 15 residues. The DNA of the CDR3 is TGCGCCAGCAGCCAAGAGGGACAGGCGCGGTCACCCCTCCACTTT. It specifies CASSQEGQARSPLHF.

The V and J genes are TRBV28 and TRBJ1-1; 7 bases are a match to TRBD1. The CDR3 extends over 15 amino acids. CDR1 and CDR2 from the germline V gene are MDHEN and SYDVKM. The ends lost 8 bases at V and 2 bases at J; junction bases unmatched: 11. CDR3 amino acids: CASAVYYRGNTEAFF. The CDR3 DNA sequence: TGTGCCAGCGCAGTTTATTACAGGGGAAACACTGAAGCTTTCTTT.

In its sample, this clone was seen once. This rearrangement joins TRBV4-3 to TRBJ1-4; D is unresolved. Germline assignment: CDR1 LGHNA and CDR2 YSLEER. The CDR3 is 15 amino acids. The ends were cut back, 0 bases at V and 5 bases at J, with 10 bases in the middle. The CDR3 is CASSQDGVRNEKLFF. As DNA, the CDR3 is TGCGCCAGCAGCCAAGATGGAGTGAGGAATGAAAAACTGTTTTTT.

The CDR3 region has the DNA TGTGCCAGCAGCTCGGGACTAGCCGACCGTGAGCAGTACGTC. Amino acids: CASSSGLADREQYV. J is TRBJ2-7 and V is TRBV7-8, with 9 bases lining up with TRBD2. The J segment lost 7 bases and the V segment lost 4 bases, leaving 8 bases of the junction unmatched. Germline CDR1 SGHVS, CDR2 FQNEAQ. The CDR3 has 14 amino acids.

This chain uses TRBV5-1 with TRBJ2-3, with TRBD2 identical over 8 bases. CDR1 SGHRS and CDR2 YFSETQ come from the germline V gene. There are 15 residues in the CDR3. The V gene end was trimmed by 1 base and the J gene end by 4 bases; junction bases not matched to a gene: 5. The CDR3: CASSLIPGGADTQYF. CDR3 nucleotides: TGCGCCAGCAGCTTGATTCCGGGGGGGGCAGATACGCAGTATTTT.

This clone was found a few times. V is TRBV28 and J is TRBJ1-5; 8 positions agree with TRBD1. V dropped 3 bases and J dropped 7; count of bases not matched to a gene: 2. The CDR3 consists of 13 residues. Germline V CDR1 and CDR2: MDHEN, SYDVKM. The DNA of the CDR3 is TGTGCCAGCAGTTTGACAGGGGAACAGCCCCAGCATTTT. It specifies CASSLTGEQPQHF. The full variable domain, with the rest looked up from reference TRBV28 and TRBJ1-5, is DVKVTQSSRYLVKRTGEKVFLECVQDMDHENMFWYRQDPGLGLRLIYFSYDVKMKEKGDIPEGYSVSREKKERFSLILESASTNQTSMYLCASSLTGEQPQHFGDGTRLSIL.

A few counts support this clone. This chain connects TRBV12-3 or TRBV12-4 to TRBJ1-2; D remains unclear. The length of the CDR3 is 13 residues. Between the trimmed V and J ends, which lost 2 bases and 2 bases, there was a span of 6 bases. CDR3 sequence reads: CASSLSENYGYTF. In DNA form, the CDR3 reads TGTGCCAGCAGTTTATCAGAAAACTATGGCTACACCTTC.